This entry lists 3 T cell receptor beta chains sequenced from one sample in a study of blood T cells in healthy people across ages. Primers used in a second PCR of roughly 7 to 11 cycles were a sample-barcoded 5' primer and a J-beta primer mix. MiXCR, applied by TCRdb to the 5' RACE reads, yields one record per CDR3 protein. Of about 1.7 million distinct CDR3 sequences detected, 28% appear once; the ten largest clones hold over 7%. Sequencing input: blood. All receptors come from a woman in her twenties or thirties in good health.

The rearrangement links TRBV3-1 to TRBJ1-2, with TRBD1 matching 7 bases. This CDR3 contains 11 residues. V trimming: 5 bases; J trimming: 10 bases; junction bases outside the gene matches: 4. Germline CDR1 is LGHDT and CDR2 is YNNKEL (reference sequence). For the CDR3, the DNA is TGTGCCAGCAGCTACGGGACAGTCTACACCTTC. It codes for CASSYGTVYTF. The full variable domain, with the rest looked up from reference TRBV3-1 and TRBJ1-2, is DTAVSQTPKYLVTQMGNDKSIKCEQNLGHDTMYWYKQDSKKFLKIMFSYNNKELIINETVPNRFSPKSPDKAHLNLHINSLELGDSAVYFCASSYGTVYTFGSGTRLTVV.

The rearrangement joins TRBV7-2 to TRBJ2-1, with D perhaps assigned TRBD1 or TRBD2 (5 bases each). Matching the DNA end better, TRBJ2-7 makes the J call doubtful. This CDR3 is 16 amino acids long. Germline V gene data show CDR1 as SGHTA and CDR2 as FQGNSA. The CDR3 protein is CASSSPTGPPNNEQYF. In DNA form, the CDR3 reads TGTGCCAGCAGTTCACCGACGGGACCACCTAACAATGAGCAGTACTTC.

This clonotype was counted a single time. CDR3 in DNA: TGTGCCAGCAGCCAATCGGACAGGGGACCTTCCAATGAGCAGTACTTC. Amino acid sequence: CASSQSDRGPSNEQYF. This sequence joins TRBV3-1 and TRBJ2-1; TRBD1 agrees at 9 bases. The J call may not be correct, given that the DNA end is closer to TRBJ2-7. CDR3 size: 16 residues. CDR1 is LGHDT and CDR2 is YNNKEL in the germline V gene (reference sequence).